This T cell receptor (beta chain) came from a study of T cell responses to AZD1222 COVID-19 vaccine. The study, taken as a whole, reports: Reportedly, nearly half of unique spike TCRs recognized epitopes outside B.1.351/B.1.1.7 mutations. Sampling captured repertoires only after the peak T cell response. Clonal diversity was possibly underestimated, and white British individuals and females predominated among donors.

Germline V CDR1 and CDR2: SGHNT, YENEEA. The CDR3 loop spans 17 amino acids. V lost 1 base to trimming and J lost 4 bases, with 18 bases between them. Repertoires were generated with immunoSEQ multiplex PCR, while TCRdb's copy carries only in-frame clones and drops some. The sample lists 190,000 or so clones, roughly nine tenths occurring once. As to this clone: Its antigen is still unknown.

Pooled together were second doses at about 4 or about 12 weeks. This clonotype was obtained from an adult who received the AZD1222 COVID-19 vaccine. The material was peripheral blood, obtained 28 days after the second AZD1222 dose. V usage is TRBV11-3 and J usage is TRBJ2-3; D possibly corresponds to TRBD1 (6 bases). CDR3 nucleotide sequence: TGTGCCAGCAGCTTAGTGAGGTTTCGAGGGGGATCAGATACGCAGTATTTT. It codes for CASSLVRFRGGSDTQYF. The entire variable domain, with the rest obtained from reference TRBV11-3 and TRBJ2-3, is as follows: EAGVVQSPRYKIIEKKQPVAFWCNPISGHNTLYWYLQNLGQGPELLIRYENEEAVDDSQLPKDRFSAERLKGVDSTLKIQPAELGDSAVYLCASSLVRFRGGSDTQYFGPGTRLTVL.